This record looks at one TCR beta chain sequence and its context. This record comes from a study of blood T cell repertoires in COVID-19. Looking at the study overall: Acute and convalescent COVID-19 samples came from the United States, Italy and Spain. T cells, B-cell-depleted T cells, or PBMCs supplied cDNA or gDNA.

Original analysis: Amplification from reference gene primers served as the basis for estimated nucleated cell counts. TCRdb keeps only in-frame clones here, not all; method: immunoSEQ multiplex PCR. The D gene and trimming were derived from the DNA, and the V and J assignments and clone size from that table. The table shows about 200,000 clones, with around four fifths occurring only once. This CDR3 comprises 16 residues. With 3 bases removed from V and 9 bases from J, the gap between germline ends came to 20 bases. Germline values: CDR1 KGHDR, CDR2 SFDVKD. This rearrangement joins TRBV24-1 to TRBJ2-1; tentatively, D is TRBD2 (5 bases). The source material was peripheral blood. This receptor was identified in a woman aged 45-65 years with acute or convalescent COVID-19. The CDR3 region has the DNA TGTGCCACCAGTGATCCTACTAAAAGCGCGCGGGTTGAGCAGTTCTTC. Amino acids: CATSDPTKSARVEQFF.